This T cell receptor (beta chain) derives from a study of regulatory T cells in long-lasting Graves disease. Time point defined: newly diagnosed GD, antithyroid drugs for less than 3 months. Researchers made the TCR library from RNA that was extracted from PBMCs. This CDR3 comprises 11 residues. Trimming stripped 7 bases from V and 10 bases from J, with 13 bases between. This clonotype was observed at least ten times. Through Arm-PCR of CDR3 regions and iRepertoire HTBI primers, TCR beta libraries were built. TCRdb redid the calling of the multiplex PCR reads with MiXCR, one entry per CDR3 protein. This sample has about 400,000 distinct CDR3 sequences, with around 15% found just once. These data also featured in a second study, about T cells in Graves' hyperthyroidism and ophthalmopathy.

This sequence joins TRBV12-3 or TRBV12-4 and TRBJ1-1; D is perhaps TRBD1 (6 bases). The clonotype was recovered from a woman younger than 30 with Graves disease. This specimen was peripheral blood mononuclear cells (PBMCs), taken at new diagnosis, from a patient treated with antithyroid drugs. The CDR3: CASIGGIGAFF. The CDR3 region has the DNA TGTGCCAGCATAGGGGGTATTGGAGCTTTCTTT.